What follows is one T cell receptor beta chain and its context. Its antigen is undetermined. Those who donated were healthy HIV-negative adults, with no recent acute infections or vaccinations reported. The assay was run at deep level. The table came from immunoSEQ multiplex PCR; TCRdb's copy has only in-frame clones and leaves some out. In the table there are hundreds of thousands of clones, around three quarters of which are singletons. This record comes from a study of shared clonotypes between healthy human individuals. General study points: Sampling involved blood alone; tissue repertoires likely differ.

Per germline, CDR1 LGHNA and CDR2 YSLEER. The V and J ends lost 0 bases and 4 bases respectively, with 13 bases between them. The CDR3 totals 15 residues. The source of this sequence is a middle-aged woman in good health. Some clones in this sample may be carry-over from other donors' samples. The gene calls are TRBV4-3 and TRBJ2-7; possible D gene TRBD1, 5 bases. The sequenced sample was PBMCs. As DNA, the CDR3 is TGCGCCAGCAGCCAAGATTGGGGCAGTCATTACGAGCAGTACTTC. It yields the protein CASSQDWGSHYEQYF.